This entry is about one T cell receptor beta chain. This sample stems from a study of CD8+ T cells in alopecia areata. Treatment indicated: oral pan-JAK inhibitor, 5-10 mg twice daily. Peripheral blood, together with lesional scalp punch biopsies, was collected from alopecia areata patients. Cell sorting was applied to PBMCs, and CD4+ and CD8+ T cells were collected. In each case, RNA was isolated and then reverse transcribed into cDNA as the sequencing template. This table comes from immunoSEQ multiplex PCR, and its TCRdb copy is limited to in-frame clones, with some not included. The sample lists about 200,000 clones; more than 30% were seen once. Per the germline V gene, CDR1 is GTSNPN and CDR2 is SVGIG (reference sequence). With V trimmed by 1 base and J by 0 bases, 5 bases remained unmatched. This CDR3 has 16 amino acids.

This chain joins TRBV30 and TRBJ2-5; TRBD2 aligns across 10 bases. Sequencing was performed on CD4+ T cells sorted from blood, taken at approximately week 30, from a patient treated with tofacitinib. The clonotype originates from a human donor with alopecia areata. CDR3 amino acids: CAWSGVAGGNQETQYF. The DNA of the CDR3 is TGTGCCTGGAGTGGGGTAGCGGGAGGCAACCAAGAGACCCAGTACTTC.